This T cell receptor beta chain was documented in a study of T cells in narcolepsy. CDR1 is LNHDA, CDR2 SQIVND, per germline (reference sequence). The V and J ends lost 10 bases and 0 bases respectively, with 13 bases between them. The CDR3 totals 14 residues. Clones were read by immunoSEQ multiplex PCR, and TCRdb kept only the in-frame ones, dropping some. The data hold 25,000 to 30,000 clones, with about 83% observed a single time. The sequencing sample was made of CD45RA- memory CD4+ T cells from PBMCs. J is TRBJ1-3 and V is TRBV19; D is possibly TRBD1 (5 bases). The receptor's source is a human donor with narcolepsy. CDR3 amino acids: CATGDGNSGNTIYF. The CDR3 region has the DNA TGTGCCACTGGGGACGGAAACTCTGGAAACACCATATATTTT.